This passage covers 2 T cell receptor beta chains from one sample sequenced in a study of T cell changes during pregnancy in multiple sclerosis. Using immunoSEQ multiplex PCR, the repertoire was profiled, and TCRdb retains in-frame clones only, with some absent. This sample yields about 44,000 clones, of which 80% to 90% are seen a single time; approximately 1.2% belongs to the top ten. This material consisted of CD4+ T cells from peripheral blood mononuclear cells, taken after pregnancy. These receptors all stem from a female donor with multiple sclerosis, enrolled in a pregnancy study.

The V and J genes are TRBV7-8 and TRBJ1-5; 10 nucleotides agree with TRBD1. The CDR3 loop spans 15 amino acids. Per the germline V gene, CDR1 is SGHVS and CDR2 is FQNEAQ. V shed 5 bases and J 5 bases; nucleotides not matched to a gene: 6. CDR3 bases: TGTGCCAGCAGCGCTAGGACAGGGGGTGATCAGCCCCAGCATTTT. Translated, it gives CASSARTGGDQPQHF.

The chain couples TRBV28 to TRBJ2-3; no clear D gene. Germline assignment: CDR1 MDHEN and CDR2 SYDVKM. This CDR3 spans 12 amino acids. Trimming left V 4 bases short and J 7 bases short, with 9 bases between. Here the CDR3 reads CASSSLGHTQYF. The CDR3 nucleotides are TGTGCCAGCAGTTCCCTAGGCCATACGCAGTATTTT.